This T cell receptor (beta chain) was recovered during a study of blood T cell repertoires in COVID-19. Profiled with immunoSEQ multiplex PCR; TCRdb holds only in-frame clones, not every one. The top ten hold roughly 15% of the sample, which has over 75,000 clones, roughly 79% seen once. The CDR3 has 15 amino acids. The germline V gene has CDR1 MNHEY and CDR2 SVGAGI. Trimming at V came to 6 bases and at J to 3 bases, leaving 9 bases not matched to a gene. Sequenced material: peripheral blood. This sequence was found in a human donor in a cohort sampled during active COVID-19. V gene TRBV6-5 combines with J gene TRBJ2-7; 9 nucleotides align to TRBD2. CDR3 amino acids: CASRGSAGGFYEQYF. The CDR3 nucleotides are TGTGCCAGCAGGGGAAGCGCGGGGGGGTTCTACGAGCAGTACTTC.